Below, one TCR beta chain is given with its context. Its cognate antigen is unknown. V dropped 10 bases and J dropped 0 bases, with 12 bases sitting between them. Per the germline V gene, CDR1 is MNHEY and CDR2 is SVGAGI. CDR3 length equals 14 residues. These data come from a study of a mutant IDH1 vaccine in newly diagnosed glioma. The overall study: Vaccine administration was initiated 4-6 weeks following radiotherapy alone, or with temozolomide cycles. Week 35 was safety follow-up visit V12; week 47 was end-of-study visit V13. Findings of the study overall: A vaccine-induced immune response developed in roughly 93% of the patients.

The table came from immunoSEQ multiplex PCR; TCRdb's copy has only in-frame clones and leaves some out. Of 45,000 or so clones listed, 88% were seen once; the top ten hold 5.7%. Time point defined: week 35, safety follow-up. Doses of 300 ug of mutant IDH1 20-mer peptide were given with topical imiquimod. The chain employs TRBV6-5 and TRBJ1-4; D remains ambiguous. The input for sequencing was PBMCs, taken from a glioma patient whose treatment included an IDH1 peptide vaccine. The receptor was derived from a woman in her thirties or forties with glioma. CDR3 loop: CATEGSATNEKLFF. CDR3 nucleotides: TGTGCCACCGAGGGTTCCGCAACTAATGAAAAACTGTTTTTT.